This TCR beta chain was captured in a study of OX40 agonist ivuxolimab in advanced cancers. Study details: Of mixed ages from about 20 to 80 and averaging 60 years, the group was approximately 80% male. Antecedent anti-PD-1, anti-PD-L1 or anti-CTLA-4 therapy was permissible, with 35% to 40% having received some. Points from the study as a whole: Averaged across samples, CD8+ T cells carried more expanded clones than CD4+ did.

TCRdb keeps only in-frame clones here, not all; method: immunoSEQ multiplex PCR. The sample includes 65,000 to 95,000 clones, approximately 89% of them seen just once. Comment on this clone: Its antigen is not identified.

Germline V gives CDR1 SNHLY, CDR2 FYNNEI. The CDR3 loop spans 14 amino acids. Trimming cost V 3 bases and J 2 bases, with 10 bases left between them. The chain couples TRBV2 to TRBJ1-2; D is ambiguous. The sequenced sample was CD4+ or CD8+ T cells sorted from blood, obtained in a trial of the OX40 agonist ivuxolimab. The sequence came from an adult with an advanced solid tumor such as melanoma, head and neck, liver or kidney cancer. CDR3 loop: CASSDFRRNYGYTF. CDR3 nucleotides: TGTGCCAGCAGTGATTTTAGGCGGAACTATGGCTACACCTTC.